One T cell receptor beta chain is described in this entry. No antigen is known for it. The conserved closing phenylalanine or tryptophan is absent in this CDR3, likely reflecting a read error. Starting material of 500 to 600 ng total RNA yielded TCR beta cDNA via a constant-region primer. Slightly modified ARM-PCR, run as three nested multiplex PCR rounds, produced the TCR beta libraries. The first two PCR rounds, nine to ten cycles each, used TRBV1-TRBV30 forward primers and a C-beta reverse primer. MiXCR, run by TCRdb on the multiplex PCR reads, gives a single entry per CDR3 protein. The sample includes some 64,000 distinct CDR3 sequences, approximately 74% of them seen just once. Extraction of RNA together with DNA used about 17-31 mg of unsorted bulk tissue. The CDR3 covers 14 residues. V lost 5 bases, J lost 8 bases, and 18 bases lay in between. Germline V gives CDR1 SGHNT, CDR2 YENEEA. The sample is drawn from a study of tumor-infiltrating lymphocytes in primary liver carcinoma.

General study points: Compared with tumor region pairs, tumor-adjacent and tumor-blood pairs overlapped less.

The sequence derives from a middle-aged man with primary liver carcinoma and hepatitis B virus infection. The gene calls are TRBV11-3 and TRBJ2-5; D is possibly TRBD1 (6 bases). Sample: liver tumor tissue from sampling region 4. Subset denoted: tumor region T4, right-lateral pole. The CDR3 DNA sequence: TGTGCCAGCAGCCCCGGAACAGGGCATGGTACCCAGTACCTC. Protein: CASSPGTGHGTQYL.